These 9 T cell receptor beta chains were all obtained from the same sample, sequenced in a study of shared clonotypes between healthy human individuals. Data came from immunoSEQ multiplex PCR; TCRdb stores just in-frame clones and leaves some out. Of under 850,000 clones listed, around 92% are singletons. CD8 cells regarded as naive lacked CD45RO, were positively chosen for CCR7, and omitted terminally differentiated effector memory CD45RA+ cells. Specimen: naive CD8+ T cells sorted from blood. The receptor set was obtained from a man aged 25-45 years in good health.

This clone was detected a few times. The chain links TRBV11-2 to TRBJ1-5; D call uncertain. The CDR3 runs 13 residues. Per germline, CDR1 SGHAT and CDR2 FQNNGV. Trimming pared 3 bases from V and 4 bases from J, leaving 7 bases between. The CDR3 DNA follows: TGTGCCAGCAGCTTGGGTACAAATCAGCCCCAGCATTTT. It encodes CASSLGTNQPQHF.

V gene TRBV6-5 combines with J gene TRBJ2-7, with 7 bases lining up with TRBD2. The CDR3 length is 15 residues. The germline CDR1 and CDR2 sequences are MNHEY and SVGAGI. The V segment lost 6 bases and the J segment 4 bases; nucleotides outside the gene matches: 12. CDR3 nucleotides: TGTGCCAGCAGACCTAACGGGGAGGGGTCGTACGAGCAGTACTTC. Residues: CASRPNGEGSYEQYF.

J is TRBJ2-2 and V is TRBV2, with 7 bases identical to TRBD1. The CDR3 has 12 residues. V shed 6 bases and J 8 bases; nucleotides not matched to a gene: 3. Germline CDR1 and CDR2: SNHLY and FYNNEI. The CDR3 nucleotides read TGTGCCAGCAGAGGGGGCGGTGGGGAGCTGTTTTTT. This translates into CASRGGGGELFF.

The V and J genes are TRBV11-2 and TRBJ1-1; D is unresolved. CDR1 is SGHAT and CDR2 is FQNNGV in the germline V gene. Trimming cost V 1 base and J 0 bases, with 9 bases left between them. This CDR3 is 15 amino acids long. The CDR3 DNA reads TGTGCCAGCAGCTTAGGACTCGATCTGAACACTGAAGCTTTCTTT. It is translated as CASSLGLDLNTEAFF.

This rearrangement joins TRBV28 to TRBJ1-5; D gene unclear. There are 14 residues in the CDR3. Between the trimmed V and J ends, which lost 5 bases and 0 bases, there was a span of 8 bases. Germline V lookup: CDR1 MDHEN, CDR2 SYDVKM. CDR3 DNA: TGTGCCAGCAGTCACGATTATAGCAATCAGCCCCAGCATTTT. Protein product: CASSHDYSNQPQHF.

This chain uses TRBV6-1 with TRBJ2-3; the D gene is possibly TRBD2 (6 bases). CDR3 size: 16 residues. Germline CDR1 is MNHNS and CDR2 is SASEGT. Trimming took off 0 bases at V and 4 bases at J, with 14 bases between the two ends. Written as DNA, the CDR3 is TGTGCCAGCAGTGAAGCGCTTGCGTCGGGAGCAGATACGCAGTATTTT. Translating it yields CASSEALASGADTQYF.

This clone was recorded once. The rearrangement links TRBV6-6 to TRBJ1-5; perhaps TRBD1 as D (5 bases). This CDR3 spans 15 amino acids. V was pared by 0 bases and J by 3 bases, with 9 bases between. Germline lookup yields CDR1 MNHNY and CDR2 SVGAGI (reference sequence). The CDR3 DNA follows: TGTGCCAGCAGTTACTCGGGCAGGGTCAATCAGCCCCAGCATTTT. Translation: CASSYSGRVNQPQHF.

V and J are TRBV5-1 and TRBJ1-4, with D maybe TRBD1 (5 bases). The CDR3 length is 14 residues. Germline lookup yields CDR1 SGHRS and CDR2 YFSETQ. Trimming left V 5 bases short and J 7 bases short, with 15 bases between. The CDR3 sequence is CASRVSWGSEKLFF. The CDR3 bases are TGCGCCAGCAGGGTTAGTTGGGGGAGTGAAAAACTGTTTTTT.

The chain combines TRBV12-2 with TRBJ1-1. TRBV12-2 is a recognized pseudogene. This CDR3 comprises 16 residues. The chain's CDR3 is CASRPCRSGLDTEAFF. CDR3 sequence (DNA): TGTGCAAGTCGGCCCTGTCGGTCGGGGTTGGACACTGAAGCTTTCTTT.